A selection of T cell receptor beta chains follows, all from one sample in a study of blood T cell repertoires in COVID-19. Using immunoSEQ multiplex PCR, the repertoire was profiled, and TCRdb retains in-frame clones only, with some absent. The repertoire includes about 230,000 clones, 88% of them detected once, and roughly 3.7% sits in the top ten. The sequenced sample consisted of PBMCs or T cells enriched from blood (not recorded which). Receptors originate from a woman in her 30s who had been exposed to COVID-19. The CDR3 runs from the conserved cysteine through the conserved F or W. Each record gives: CDR3 protein, V gene.

CDR3 protein: CASSRGSGSSNEQFF
V gene: TRBV5-4

CDR3 protein: CASSQESRVLQETQYF
V gene: TRBV14

CDR3 protein: CASSRATNEKLFF
V gene: TRBV27

CDR3 protein: CASSLGANTEAFF
V gene: TRBV7-3

CDR3 protein: CASSFSTGSQDYGYTF
V gene: TRBV11-2

CDR3 protein: CASTWRTGELFF
V gene: TRBV7-9

CDR3 protein: CATSRDGRGEQYF
V gene: TRBV15

CDR3 protein: CASSLAGGLGNEQFF
V gene: TRBV27

CDR3 protein: CASSSNTNYEQYF
V gene: TRBV13

CDR3 protein: CASSFSLTGVTDTQYF
V gene: TRBV11-2

CDR3 protein: CATGQGDTQYF
V gene: TRBV2

CDR3 protein: CASSQPGVYNEQFF
V gene: TRBV4-2

CDR3 protein: CASSIGFGTGDEQYF
V gene: TRBV19

CDR3 protein: CASSYTTQDYGYTF
V gene: TRBV6-2/TRBV6-3

CDR3 protein: CASSHRVPYEQYF
V gene: TRBV7-9

CDR3 protein: CASSFKRNTEAFF
V gene: TRBV12-3/TRBV12-4

CDR3 protein: CASSPDRGGEQFF
V gene: TRBV11-3

CDR3 protein: CASSPRVLARDGQYF
V gene: TRBV7-9

CDR3 protein: CASSISDYGYTF
V gene: TRBV9

CDR3 protein: CASSLDLSSYNEQFF
V gene: TRBV27

CDR3 protein: CASSFKHEQFF
V gene: TRBV12-3/TRBV12-4

CDR3 protein: CASSYDPDLLMTTGELFF
V gene: TRBV28

CDR3 protein: CASSSPTYNEQFF
V gene: TRBV7-2

CDR3 protein: CASSVTSGTLRGPNEQFF
V gene: TRBV5-5

CDR3 protein: CASSPTGDYGYTF
V gene: TRBV7-9

CDR3 protein: CASSERSRASNGYTF
V gene: TRBV2

CDR3 protein: CASSIVGGRSYEQYF
V gene: TRBV19

CDR3 protein: CASSLVASGPFTYEQYF
V gene: TRBV5-1

CDR3 protein: CASSQGGSPLHF
V gene: TRBV14

CDR3 protein: CASSRTEEETQYF
V gene: TRBV5-5

CDR3 protein: CAWNTGASYNEQFF
V gene: TRBV30

CDR3 protein: CASSEAVYGYTF
V gene: TRBV2

CDR3 protein: CASRELAGGPDGQYF
V gene: TRBV2

CDR3 protein: CASSLGGQGVGTEAFF
V gene: TRBV7-6

CDR3 protein: CASSERQGKDTQYF
V gene: TRBV2

CDR3 protein: CASSVGGASNEQFF
V gene: TRBV10-1

CDR3 protein: CASSKTGGLDTQYF
V gene: TRBV19

CDR3 protein: CASTHPGLGVTGELFF
V gene: TRBV7-9

CDR3 protein: CASSLVGRANYGYTF
V gene: TRBV11-2

CDR3 protein: CASSYRFGQGADTQYF
V gene: TRBV6-5

CDR3 protein: CASSPGQGNTEAFF
V gene: TRBV9

CDR3 protein: CASSFEDIENTEAFF
V gene: TRBV21-1

CDR3 protein: CASSLIGADPKAFF
V gene: TRBV5-1

CDR3 protein: CASSQDPLATPTGELFF
V gene: TRBV4-1

CDR3 protein: CASSQGSLYEQYF
V gene: TRBV5-4

CDR3 protein: CASRDPGHNYGYTF
V gene: TRBV6-5

CDR3 protein: CASSQDLLAGNYNEQFF
V gene: TRBV3-1/TRBV3-2

CDR3 protein: CASSYSTPPGNEQFF
V gene: TRBV6-5

CDR3 protein: CASSRLRDKPYYGYTF
V gene: TRBV11-2

CDR3 protein: CASSPRGLSYEQYF
V gene: TRBV7-9

CDR3 protein: CASSPGQFGTDTQYF
V gene: TRBV7-2

CDR3 protein: CAWSKGLAGRAF
V gene: TRBV30

CDR3 protein: CASSHGTSGYF
V gene: TRBV2

CDR3 protein: CASSPVGGRDYEQYF
V gene: TRBV5-4

CDR3 protein: CASSEALLDDRDRSSAQETQYF
V gene: TRBV6-1

CDR3 protein: CATQNLGLARNEQFF
V gene: TRBV2

CDR3 protein: CASSQGLNTEAFF
V gene: TRBV19

CDR3 protein: CAISEQGDTQYF
V gene: TRBV10-3